This TCR beta chain emerged from a study of tumor-infiltrating lymphocytes in localized non-small cell lung cancer. Study background: Some samples were collected after neoadjuvant chemotherapy; smokers, never-smokers and several histologies were included. Study outcomes and limitations: Immunotypes IM1 and IM2 had similar TCR-derived T-cell fractions. Tumors had more T cell infiltration than uninvolved lung, per TCRbeta sequencing and CD3 counts. Each assay used a separate piece of the same tissue.

Trimming pared 7 bases from V and 4 bases from J, leaving 5 bases between. CDR3 length: 11 residues. CDR1 is SNHLY and CDR2 is FYNNEI in the germline V gene. The table came from immunoSEQ multiplex PCR; TCRdb's copy has only in-frame clones and leaves some out. The sample has 11,000 or so clones, approximately 83% seen once. In regard to this clone: Its antigen is still unknown.

The sequence was obtained from a human donor with non-small cell lung cancer. The gene calls are TRBV2 and TRBJ2-1; D uncertain. The sequenced sample was uninvolved lung tissue not adjacent to the tumor. CDR3 bases: TGTGCCAGCACCACTTACAATGAGCAGTTCTTC. Its protein product is CASTTYNEQFF.